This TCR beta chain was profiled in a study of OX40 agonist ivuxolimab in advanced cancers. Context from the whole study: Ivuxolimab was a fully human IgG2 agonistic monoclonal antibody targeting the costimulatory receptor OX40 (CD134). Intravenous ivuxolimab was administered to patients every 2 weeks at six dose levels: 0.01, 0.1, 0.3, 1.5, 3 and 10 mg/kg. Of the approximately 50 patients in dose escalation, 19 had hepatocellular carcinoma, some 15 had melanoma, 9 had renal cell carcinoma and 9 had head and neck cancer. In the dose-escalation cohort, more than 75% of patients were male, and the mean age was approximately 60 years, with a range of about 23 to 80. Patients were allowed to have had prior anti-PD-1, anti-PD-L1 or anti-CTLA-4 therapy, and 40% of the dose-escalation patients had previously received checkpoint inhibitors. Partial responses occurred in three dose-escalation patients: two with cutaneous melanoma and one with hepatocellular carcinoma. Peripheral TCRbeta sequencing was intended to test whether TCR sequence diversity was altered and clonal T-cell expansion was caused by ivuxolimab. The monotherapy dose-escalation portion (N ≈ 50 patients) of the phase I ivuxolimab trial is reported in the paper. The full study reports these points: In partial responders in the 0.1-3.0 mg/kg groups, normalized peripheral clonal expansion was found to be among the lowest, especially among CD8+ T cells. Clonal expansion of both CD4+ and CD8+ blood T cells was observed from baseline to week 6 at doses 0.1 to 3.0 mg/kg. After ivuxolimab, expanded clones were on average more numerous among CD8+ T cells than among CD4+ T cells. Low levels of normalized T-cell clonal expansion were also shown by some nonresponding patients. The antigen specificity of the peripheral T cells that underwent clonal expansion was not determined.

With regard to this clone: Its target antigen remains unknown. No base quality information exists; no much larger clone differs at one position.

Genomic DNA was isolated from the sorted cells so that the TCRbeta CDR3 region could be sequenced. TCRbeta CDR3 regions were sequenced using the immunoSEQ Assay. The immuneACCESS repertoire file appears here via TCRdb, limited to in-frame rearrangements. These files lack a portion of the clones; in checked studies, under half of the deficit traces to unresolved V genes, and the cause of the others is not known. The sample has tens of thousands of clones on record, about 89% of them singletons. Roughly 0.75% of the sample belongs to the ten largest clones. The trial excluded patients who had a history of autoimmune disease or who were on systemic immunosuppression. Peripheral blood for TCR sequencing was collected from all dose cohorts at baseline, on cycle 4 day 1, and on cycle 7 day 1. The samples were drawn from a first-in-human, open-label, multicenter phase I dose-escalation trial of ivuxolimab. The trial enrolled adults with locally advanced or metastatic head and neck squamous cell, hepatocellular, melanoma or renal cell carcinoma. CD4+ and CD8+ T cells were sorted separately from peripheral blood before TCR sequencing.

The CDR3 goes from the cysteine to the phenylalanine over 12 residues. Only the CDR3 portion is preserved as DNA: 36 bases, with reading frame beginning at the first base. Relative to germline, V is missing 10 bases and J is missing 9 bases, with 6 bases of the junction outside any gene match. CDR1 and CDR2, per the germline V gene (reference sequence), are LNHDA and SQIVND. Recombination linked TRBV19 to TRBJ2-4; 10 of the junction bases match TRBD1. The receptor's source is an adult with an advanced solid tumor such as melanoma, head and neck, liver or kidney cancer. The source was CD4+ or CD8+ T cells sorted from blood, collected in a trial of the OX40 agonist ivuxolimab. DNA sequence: TGTGCCACGCATCGGACAGGGGGCATTCAGTACTTC. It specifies CATHRTGGIQYF.